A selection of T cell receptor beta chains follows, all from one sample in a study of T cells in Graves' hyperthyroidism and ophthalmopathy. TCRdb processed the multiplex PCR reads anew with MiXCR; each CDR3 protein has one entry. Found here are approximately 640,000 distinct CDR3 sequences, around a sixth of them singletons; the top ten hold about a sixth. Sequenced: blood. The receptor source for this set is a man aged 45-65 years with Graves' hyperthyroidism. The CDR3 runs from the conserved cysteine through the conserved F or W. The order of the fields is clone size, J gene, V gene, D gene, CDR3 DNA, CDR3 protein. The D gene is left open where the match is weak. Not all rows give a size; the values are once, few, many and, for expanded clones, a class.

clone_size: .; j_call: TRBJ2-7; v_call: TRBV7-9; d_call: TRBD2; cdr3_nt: TGTGCCAGCAGCCACCAACCGGGACTAGCGGGAGGGCCTCAAGGCTACGAGCAGTACTTC; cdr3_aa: CASSHQPGLAGGPQGYEQYF
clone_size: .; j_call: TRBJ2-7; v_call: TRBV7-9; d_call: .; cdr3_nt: TGTGCCAGTGGGACCGCCTCCTACGAGCAGTACTTC; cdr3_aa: CASGTASYEQYF
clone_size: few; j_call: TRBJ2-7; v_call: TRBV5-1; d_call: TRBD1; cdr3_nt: TGCGCCAGCAGCCCCGGACAGGGGGACACCTACGAGCAGTACTTC; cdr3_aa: CASSPGQGDTYEQYF
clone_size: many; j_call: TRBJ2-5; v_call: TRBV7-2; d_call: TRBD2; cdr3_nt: TGTGCCAGCAGCTTAGGGGGACTAGCGGTCCAAGAGACCCAGTACTTC; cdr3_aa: CASSLGGLAVQETQYF
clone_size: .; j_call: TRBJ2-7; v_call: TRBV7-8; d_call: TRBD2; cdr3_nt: TGTGCCAGCAGCTTAGAACTAGCGGGAGTGTCCTACGAGCAGTACTTC; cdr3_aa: CASSLELAGVSYEQYF
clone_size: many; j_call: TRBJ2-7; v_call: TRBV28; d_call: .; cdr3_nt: TGTGCCAGCAGACCACTAGGGCCCTACGAGCAGTACTTC; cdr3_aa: CASRPLGPYEQYF
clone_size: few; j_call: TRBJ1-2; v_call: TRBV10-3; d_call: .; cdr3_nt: TGTGCCATCAGATCGGAAGGGTATGAGGACGGCTACACCTTC; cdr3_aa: CAIRSEGYEDGYTF
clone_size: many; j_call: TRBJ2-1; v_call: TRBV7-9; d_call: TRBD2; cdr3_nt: TGTGCCAGCAGCGTCCGTACTAGCGGGAGGGTCGGCAATGAGCAGTTCTTC; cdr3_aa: CASSVRTSGRVGNEQFF
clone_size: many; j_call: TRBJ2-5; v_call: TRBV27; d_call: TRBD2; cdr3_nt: TGTGCCAGCAGGGGAGCGGGAGGCGGGCAAGAGACCCAGTACTTC; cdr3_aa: CASRGAGGGQETQYF
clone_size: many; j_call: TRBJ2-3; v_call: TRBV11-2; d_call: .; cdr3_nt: TGTGCCAGCAGCTTAGAGACCATGACAGATACGCAGTATTTT; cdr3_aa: CASSLETMTDTQYF
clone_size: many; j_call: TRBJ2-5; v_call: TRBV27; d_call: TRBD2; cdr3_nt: TGTGCCAGCAGTTCACCCGGCGGGAGCCTCCAAGAGACCCAGTACTTC; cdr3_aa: CASSSPGGSLQETQYF
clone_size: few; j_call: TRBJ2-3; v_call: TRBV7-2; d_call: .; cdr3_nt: TGTGCCAGCAGCTTTCACGGTTTCGGCGGGACCGGAGATACGCAGTATTTT; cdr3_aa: CASSFHGFGGTGDTQYF
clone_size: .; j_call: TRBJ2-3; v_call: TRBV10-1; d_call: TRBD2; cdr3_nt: TGCGCCAGCAGCTATCGGACTAGCGGGAGCACAGATACGCAGTATTTT; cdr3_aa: CASSYRTSGSTDTQYF
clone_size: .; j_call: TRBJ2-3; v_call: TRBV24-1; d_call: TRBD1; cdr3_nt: TGTACCACCAGTGATTATGGGACAGGGCTGACAGATACGCAGTATTTT; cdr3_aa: CTTSDYGTGLTDTQYF
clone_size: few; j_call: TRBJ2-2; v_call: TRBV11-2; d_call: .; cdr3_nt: TGTGCCGTAAACCAAGGCCGATTGGGCCCCGGGGAGCTGTTTTTT; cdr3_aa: CAVNQGRLGPGELFF
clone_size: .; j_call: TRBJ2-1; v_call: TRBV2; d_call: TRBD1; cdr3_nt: TGTGCCAGCAGTGAATTCATGGTGGGACAGGGGATTAATGAGCAGTTCTTC; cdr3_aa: CASSEFMVGQGINEQFF
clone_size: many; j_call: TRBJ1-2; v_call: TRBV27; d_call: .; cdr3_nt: TGTGCCAGCAGTTTACACACAGGGTTTGCTGGCTACACCTTC; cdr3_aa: CASSLHTGFAGYTF
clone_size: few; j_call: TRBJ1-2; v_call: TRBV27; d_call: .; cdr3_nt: TGTGCCAGCAGCCCCACCTTCGGCTATGGCTACACCTTC; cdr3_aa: CASSPTFGYGYTF
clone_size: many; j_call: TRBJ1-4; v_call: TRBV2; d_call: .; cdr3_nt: TGTGCCAGCAGTTGGCAGGGAAAGGGAGAAAAACTGTTTTTT; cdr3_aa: CASSWQGKGEKLFF
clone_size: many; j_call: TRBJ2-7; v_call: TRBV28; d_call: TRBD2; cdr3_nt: TGTGCCAGCAGAACGACTAGCGGGGGGGCCTACGAGCAGTACTTC; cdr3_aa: CASRTTSGGAYEQYF
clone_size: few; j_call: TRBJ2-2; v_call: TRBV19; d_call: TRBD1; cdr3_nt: TGTGCCAGTAGTATGTACCCAACCCCAGGGGGCGCGTCCGGGGAGCTGTTTTTT; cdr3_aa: CASSMYPTPGGASGELFF
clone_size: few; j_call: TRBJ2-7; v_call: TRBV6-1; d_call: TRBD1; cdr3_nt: TGTGCCAGCAGATCCCCGGGACAGGGAGTGTACGAGCAGTACTTC; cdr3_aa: CASRSPGQGVYEQYF
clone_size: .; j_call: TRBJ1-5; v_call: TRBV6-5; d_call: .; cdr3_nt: TGTGCCAGCAGTTCAGGGGAAGGAAGCAATCAGCCCCAGCATTTT; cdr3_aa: CASSSGEGSNQPQHF
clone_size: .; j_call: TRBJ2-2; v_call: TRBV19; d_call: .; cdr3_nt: TGTGCCAGTATGGGCTCTTATTGGATGAGCACCGGGGAGCTGTTTTTT; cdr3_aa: CASMGSYWMSTGELFF
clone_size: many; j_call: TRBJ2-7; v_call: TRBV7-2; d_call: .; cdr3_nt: TGTGCCAGCAGCCTGGCTGGCGGACCCTACTACGAGCAGTACTTC; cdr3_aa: CASSLAGGPYYEQYF
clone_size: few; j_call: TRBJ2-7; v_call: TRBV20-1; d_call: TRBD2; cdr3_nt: TGCAGTGCTCAAACCATAACTAGCGGGAATTACGAGCAGTACTTC; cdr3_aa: CSAQTITSGNYEQYF
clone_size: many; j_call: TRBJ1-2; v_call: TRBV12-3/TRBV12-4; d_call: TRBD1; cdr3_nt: TGTGCCAGCAGCCGCCCTACAGGGGATGGCTACACCTTC; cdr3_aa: CASSRPTGDGYTF
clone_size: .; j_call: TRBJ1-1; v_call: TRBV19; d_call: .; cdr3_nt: TGTGCCAGTTCCATTATGGCGGTGGACACTGAAGCTTTCTTT; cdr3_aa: CASSIMAVDTEAFF
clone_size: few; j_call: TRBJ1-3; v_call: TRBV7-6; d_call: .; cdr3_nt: TGTGCCAGCAGCTTAGGTGGACCTGGAAACACCATATATTTT; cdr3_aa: CASSLGGPGNTIYF
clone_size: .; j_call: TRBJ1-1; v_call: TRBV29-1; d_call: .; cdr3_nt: TGCAGCGTTGGTCGCAGCAGTGAAGCTTTCTTT; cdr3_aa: CSVGRSSEAFF
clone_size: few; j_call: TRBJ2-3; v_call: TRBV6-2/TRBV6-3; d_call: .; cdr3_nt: TGTGCCAGCACCGGATCAAATACGCAGTATTTT; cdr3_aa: CASTGSNTQYF
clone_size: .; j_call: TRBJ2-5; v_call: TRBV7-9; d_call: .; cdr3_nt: TGTGCCAGCAGCCGGCAGGAGGAGACCCAGTACTTC; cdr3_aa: CASSRQEETQYF
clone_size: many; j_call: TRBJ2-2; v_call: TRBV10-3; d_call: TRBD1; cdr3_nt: TGTGCCATCGGCGACAGGGCGGATACCGGGGAGCTGTTTTTT; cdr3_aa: CAIGDRADTGELFF
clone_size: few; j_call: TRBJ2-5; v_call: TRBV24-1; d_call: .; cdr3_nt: TGTGCCACCAGTGATTCGCACCGGATAGAGACCCAGTACTTC; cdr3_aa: CATSDSHRIETQYF
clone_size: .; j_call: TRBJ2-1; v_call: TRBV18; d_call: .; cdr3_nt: TGTGCCAGCTCGACGGGGGAAGGTGAGCAGTTCTTC; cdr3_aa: CASSTGEGEQFF
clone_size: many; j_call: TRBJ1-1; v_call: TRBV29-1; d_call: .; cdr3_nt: TGCAGCGTTGAGGGGGAGGCAGGAGCGAACACTGAAGCTTTCTTT; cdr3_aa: CSVEGEAGANTEAFF
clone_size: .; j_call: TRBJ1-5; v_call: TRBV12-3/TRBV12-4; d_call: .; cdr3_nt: TGTGCCAGCAGTTTTGCGGACAGCAATCAGCCCCAGCATTTT; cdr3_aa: CASSFADSNQPQHF
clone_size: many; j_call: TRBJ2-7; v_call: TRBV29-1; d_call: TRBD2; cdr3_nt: TGCAGCGTTGAAGATAGGGGACTAGTCCGTTACGAGCAGTACTTC; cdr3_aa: CSVEDRGLVRYEQYF
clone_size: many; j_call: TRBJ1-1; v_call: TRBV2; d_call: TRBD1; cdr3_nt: TGTGCCAGCAAGGCGGGACAGGGATTTAACACTGAAGCTTTCTTT; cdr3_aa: CASKAGQGFNTEAFF
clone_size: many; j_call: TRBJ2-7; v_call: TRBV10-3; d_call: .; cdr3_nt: TGTGCCATCAGTGAGTCGAAGCCCTACGAGCAGTACTTC; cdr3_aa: CAISESKPYEQYF
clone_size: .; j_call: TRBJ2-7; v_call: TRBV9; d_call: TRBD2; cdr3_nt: TGTGCCAGCAGCGAGGGACTAGCGGAGCACTACGAGCAGTACTTC; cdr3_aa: CASSEGLAEHYEQYF
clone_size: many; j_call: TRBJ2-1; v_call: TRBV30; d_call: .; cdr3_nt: TGTGCCTGGAGTGTTAGTTCGGTCAGCAAGGTGCAGTTCTTC; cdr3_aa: CAWSVSSVSKVQFF
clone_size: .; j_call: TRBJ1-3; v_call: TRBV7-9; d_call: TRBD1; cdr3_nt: TGTGCCAGCAGCTGGGACGGGACAGGGGCTGGAAACACCATATATTTT; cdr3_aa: CASSWDGTGAGNTIYF
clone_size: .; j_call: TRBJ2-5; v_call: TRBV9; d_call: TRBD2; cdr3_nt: TGTGCCAGCAGCGTAGCGGGACTGACTAGCGGGAGGGCTCGTGGTGACCAAGAGACCCAGTACTTC; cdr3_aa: CASSVAGLTSGRARGDQETQYF
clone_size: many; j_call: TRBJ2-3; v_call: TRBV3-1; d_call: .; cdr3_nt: TGTGCCAGCAGCCAAGATATTAGAACCGGGACTAGCACAGATACGCAGTATTTT; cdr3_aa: CASSQDIRTGTSTDTQYF
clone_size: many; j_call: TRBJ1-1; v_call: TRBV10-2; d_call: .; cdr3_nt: TGCGCCAGCAGTGAGGCGGCCTACACTGAAGCTTTCTTT; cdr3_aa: CASSEAAYTEAFF
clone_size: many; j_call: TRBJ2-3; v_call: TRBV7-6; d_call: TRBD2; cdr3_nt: TGTGCCAGCAGCCTATCGACAGGGCTAGCGGGAGGACGGACAGATACGCAGTATTTT; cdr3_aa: CASSLSTGLAGGRTDTQYF
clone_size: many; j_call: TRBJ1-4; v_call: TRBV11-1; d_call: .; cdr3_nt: TGTGCCAGCAGCCGGAAGGGGGCTAATGAAAAACTGTTTTTT; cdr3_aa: CASSRKGANEKLFF
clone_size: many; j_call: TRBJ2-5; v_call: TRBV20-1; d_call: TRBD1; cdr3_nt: TGCAGTGTTAGGACAGGGTCGGAGACCCAGTACTTC; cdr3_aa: CSVRTGSETQYF
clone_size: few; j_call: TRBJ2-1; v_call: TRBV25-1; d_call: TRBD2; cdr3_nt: TGTGCCAGCAGTGAATTTCGGGGGGTCTACAATGAGCAGTTCTTC; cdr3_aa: CASSEFRGVYNEQFF
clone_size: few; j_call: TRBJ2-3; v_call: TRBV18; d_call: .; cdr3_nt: TGTGCCAGCTCACCGCTAGCGTACTCTAGCACAGATACGCAGTATTTT; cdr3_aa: CASSPLAYSSTDTQYF
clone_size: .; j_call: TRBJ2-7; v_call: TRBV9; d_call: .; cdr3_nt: TGTGCCAGCAGCGTAGGCGAAGTTGGGGGCGAGCAGTACTTC; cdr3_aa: CASSVGEVGGEQYF
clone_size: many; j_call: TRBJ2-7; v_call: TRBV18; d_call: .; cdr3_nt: TGTGCCAGCTCACCAACACCGGGGAGCGAGCAGTACTTC; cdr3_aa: CASSPTPGSEQYF
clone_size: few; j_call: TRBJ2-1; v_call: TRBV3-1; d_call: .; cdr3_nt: TGTGCCAGCAGCCAAGAGGGCAAGCGGGAGCAGTTCTTC; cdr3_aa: CASSQEGKREQFF
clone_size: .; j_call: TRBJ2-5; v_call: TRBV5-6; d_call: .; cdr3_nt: TGTGTCAGCAGCTTGGTTTGGGGGAAAGAGACCCAGTACTTC; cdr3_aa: CVSSLVWGKETQYF
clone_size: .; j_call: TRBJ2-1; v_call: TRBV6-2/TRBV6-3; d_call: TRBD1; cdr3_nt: TGTGCCAGCAGGCAATCGGGACAGGGGAGTTTAGAGCAGTTCTTC; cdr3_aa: CASRQSGQGSLEQFF
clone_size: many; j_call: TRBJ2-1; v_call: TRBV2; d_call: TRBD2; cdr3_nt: TGTGCCAGCAGAGCGACTAGCGGGGATTACAATGAGCAGTTCTTC; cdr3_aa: CASRATSGDYNEQFF
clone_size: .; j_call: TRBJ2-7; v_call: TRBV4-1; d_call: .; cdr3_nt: TGCGCCAGCAGCCCAGGTATACAGGTAGCCGGCTCCTACGAGCAGTACTTC; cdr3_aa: CASSPGIQVAGSYEQYF
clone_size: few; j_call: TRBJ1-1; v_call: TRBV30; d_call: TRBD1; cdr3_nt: TGTGCCTGGAGTGCGGGGGACAGGGCAGGCACTGAAGCTTTCTTT; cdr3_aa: CAWSAGDRAGTEAFF